The rows below give T cell receptor beta chains drawn from one sample of a study of blood T cells in healthy people across ages. One entry per CDR3 protein results from TCRdb running MiXCR on the 5' RACE reads. This table has 550,000 to 800,000 distinct CDR3 sequences, roughly 32% appearing once. The material sequenced was blood. These receptors all stem from a woman over 75 in good health. The CDR3 runs from the conserved cysteine through the conserved F or W. A D gene is named only where the DNA matches it firmly. Clone size appears in some rows only: once, few, many, or a class for an expanded clone.

>TRBV12-3/TRBV12-4|-|many|TRBJ2-3
TGTGCCAGCAGTCCATTTAGAGATACGCAGTATTTT
CASSPFRDTQYF
>TRBV2|-|many|TRBJ2-1
TGTGCCAGCAATCAAGGAGGGGGCGTGTTCGATGAGCAGTTCTTC
CASNQGGGVFDEQFF
>TRBV20-1|-|many|TRBJ1-6
TGCAGTGCTAGTGGACAGAAAGGGCTTAATTCACCCCTCCACTTT
CSASGQKGLNSPLHF
>TRBV20-1|-|-|TRBJ2-5
TGCAGTGCCAAGGGCAGCCAAGAGACCCAGTACTTC
CSAKGSQETQYF
>TRBV20-1|TRBD2|many|TRBJ2-4
TGCAGTGCCCTACCGGGACTAGCAGAACACATTCAGTACTTC
CSALPGLAEHIQYF
>TRBV28|-|many|TRBJ1-2
TGTGCCAGCAGTTCAGGGGACGCTCGGGACTATGGCTACACCTTC
CASSSGDARDYGYTF
>TRBV28|-|-|TRBJ2-3
TGTGCCAGCAGTTTAGATTTGACTAGCACAGATACGCAGTATTTT
CASSLDLTSTDTQYF
>TRBV5-5|-|many|TRBJ1-5
TGTGCCAGCAGCGGCGGGGGTGTTAATCAGCCCCAGCATTTT
CASSGGGVNQPQHF
>TRBV4-2|TRBD1|few|TRBJ1-1
TGTGCCAGCAGCACGACAGGGGGGGACACTGAAGCTTTCTTT
CASSTTGGDTEAFF
>TRBV12-3/TRBV12-4|-|-|TRBJ1-2
TGTGCCAGCAGTTTAGCAGGCGCAGGGACCATCGGCTACACCTTC
CASSLAGAGTIGYTF
>TRBV18|-|few|TRBJ2-7
TGTGCCAGCTCACCGAAACGAACGGATAAAGCTGGGTCCTACGAGCAGTACTTC
CASSPKRTDKAGSYEQYF
>TRBV29-1|-|few|TRBJ2-5
TGCAGCGTCCCAGGGTCCTCCCAAGAGACCCAGTACTTC
CSVPGSSQETQYF
>TRBV15|-|few|TRBJ2-5
TGTGCCACCAGCAGGGTGGCGGGTTTAGAGACCCAGTACTTC
CATSRVAGLETQYF
>TRBV5-1|-|few|TRBJ1-6
TGCGCCAGCAGCCTGCAGGGGCAATATAATTCACCCCTCCACTTT
CASSLQGQYNSPLHF
>TRBV6-1|-|many|TRBJ1-5
TGTGCCAGCAGTGACAACGGGTGGAATCAGCCCCAGCATTTT
CASSDNGWNQPQHF
>TRBV19|-|-|TRBJ2-5
TGTGCCAGTAGTATCGCCCAGGGCCTCGGGGAGACCCAGTACTTC
CASSIAQGLGETQYF
>TRBV9|-|many|TRBJ2-7
TGTGCCAGCAGCATGGCCCTAACTAGTGCCGAGCAGTACTTC
CASSMALTSAEQYF
>TRBV5-6|-|few|TRBJ2-4
TGTGCCAGCAGCTCTCGGAGGGTCACGGCCAAAAACATTCAGTACTTC
CASSSRRVTAKNIQYF
>TRBV5-1|-|few|TRBJ1-4
TGCGCCAGCAGTCTGGGGTCTGGAGAAAAACTGTTTTTT
CASSLGSGEKLFF
>TRBV28|-|-|TRBJ2-7
TGTGCCAGCAGCCCCTTTGACGTCACCTACGAGCAGTACTTC
CASSPFDVTYEQYF
>TRBV20-1|TRBD1|many|TRBJ2-3
TGCAGTGCTAGTGGCTTTGGGACAGGGAGCCCAGATACGCAGTATTTT
CSASGFGTGSPDTQYF
>TRBV6-5|-|-|TRBJ1-2
TGTGCCAGCAGTTATACTAGGCGGGATGGCTACACCTTC
CASSYTRRDGYTF
>TRBV20-1|TRBD1|-|TRBJ2-6
TGCAGTGCGCCGGACAGGTCTGGGGCCAACGTCCTGACTTTC
CSAPDRSGANVLTF
>TRBV3-1|TRBD1|once|TRBJ2-1
TGTGCCAGCAGTCGCCGGGACAGGGGTTTGAACGAGCAGTTCTTC
CASSRRDRGLNEQFF
>TRBV25-1|TRBD1|many|TRBJ2-5
TGTGCCAGCAGCGAGGGGGCGCCGGTAAGGGAGACCCAGTACTTC
CASSEGAPVRETQYF
>TRBV6-2/TRBV6-3|TRBD1|many|TRBJ2-1
TGTGCCAGCAGTTACTCAAGACAGGGGATCTACAATGAGCAGTTCTTC
CASSYSRQGIYNEQFF
>TRBV5-1|-|many|TRBJ2-1
TGCGCCAGCAGCATCGGCGGGTATGAGCAGTTCTTC
CASSIGGYEQFF
>TRBV27|TRBD1|many|TRBJ2-7
TGTGCCAGCAGTTTAGTGCAGGGGGTTAGATTCTACGAGCAGTACTTC
CASSLVQGVRFYEQYF
>TRBV27|-|-|TRBJ2-1
TGTGCCAGCAGTTTATCGGCCTCGAGCTTCGAGCAGTTCTTC
CASSLSASSFEQFF
>TRBV7-2|-|few|TRBJ1-5
TGTGCCAGCAGCTTTCAGGGCAATCAGCCCCAGCATTTT
CASSFQGNQPQHF
>TRBV27|TRBD1|many|TRBJ1-2
TGTGCCAGCAGACGCGGACAGGGAAGCGCCTATGGCTACACCTTC
CASRRGQGSAYGYTF
>TRBV29-1|-|-|TRBJ2-2
TGCAGCGTTGGGCAGGGTAACGCCGGGGAGCTGTTTTTT
CSVGQGNAGELFF
>TRBV9|-|few|TRBJ2-2
TGTGCCAGCAGCGCTCACGTATCCGGGGAGCTGTTTTTT
CASSAHVSGELFF
>TRBV3-1|-|-|TRBJ2-2
TGTGCCAGCAGCCGACGGACGCTCCCCACCGGGGAGCTGTTTTTT
CASSRRTLPTGELFF
>TRBV30|-|many|TRBJ2-3
TGTGCCTGGAGAAGCGGGACATTTTTGGCAGATACGCAGTATTTT
CAWRSGTFLADTQYF
>TRBV4-1|-|-|TRBJ2-5
TGCGCCAGCAGCCACCCCGGAGGAGGCCAAGAGACCCAGTACTTC
CASSHPGGGQETQYF
>TRBV5-1|-|many|TRBJ2-1
TGCGCCAGCAGCCCCTTAGGTGATCCATGGAATGAGCAGTTCTTC
CASSPLGDPWNEQFF
>TRBV2|-|-|TRBJ2-7
TGTGCCAGCAGTGAAGCCAGCGGTCGTTCCTACGAGCAGTACTTC
CASSEASGRSYEQYF
>TRBV6-6|-|many|TRBJ1-5
TGTGCCAGCAGTACTACAGGTCCTAATAGCAATCAGCCCCAGCATTTT
CASSTTGPNSNQPQHF
>TRBV29-1|TRBD2|once|TRBJ2-7
TGCAGCGCAGGGACTATCTACGAGCAGTACTTC
CSAGTIYEQYF
>TRBV20-1|-|many|TRBJ2-1
TGCAGTGCTAGGGGCAGCCTTACCTACAATGAGCAGTTCTTC
CSARGSLTYNEQFF
>TRBV27|TRBD1|-|TRBJ2-3
TGTGCCAGCAGGGGACAGGGGGCCGGGACAGATACGCAGTATTTT
CASRGQGAGTDTQYF
>TRBV5-4|TRBD2|few|TRBJ2-1
TGTGCCGGCAGCCTGGGTAGGGCAGCGGGGGGGGTGAATGAGCAGTTCTTC
CAGSLGRAAGGVNEQFF
>TRBV20-1|-|many|TRBJ1-4
TGCAGTGCTAGGGGCAGCGACGGTGAAAAACTGTTTTTT
CSARGSDGEKLFF